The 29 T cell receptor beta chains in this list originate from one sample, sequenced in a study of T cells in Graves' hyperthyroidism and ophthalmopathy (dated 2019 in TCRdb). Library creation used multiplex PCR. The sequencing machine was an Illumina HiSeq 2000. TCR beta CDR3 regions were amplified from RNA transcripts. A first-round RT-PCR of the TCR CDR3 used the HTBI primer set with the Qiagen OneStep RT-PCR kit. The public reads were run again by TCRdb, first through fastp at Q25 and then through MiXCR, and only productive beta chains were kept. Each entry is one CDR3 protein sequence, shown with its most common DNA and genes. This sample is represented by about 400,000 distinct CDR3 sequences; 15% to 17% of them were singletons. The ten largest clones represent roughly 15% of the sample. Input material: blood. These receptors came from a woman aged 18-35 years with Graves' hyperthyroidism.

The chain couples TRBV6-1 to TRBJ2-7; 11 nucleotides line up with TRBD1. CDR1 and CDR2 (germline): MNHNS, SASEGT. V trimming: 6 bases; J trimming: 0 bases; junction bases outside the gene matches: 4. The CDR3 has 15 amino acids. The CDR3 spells CASSPDRGRSYEQYF. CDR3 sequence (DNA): TGTGCCAGCAGCCCGGACAGGGGGCGCTCCTACGAGCAGTACTTC.

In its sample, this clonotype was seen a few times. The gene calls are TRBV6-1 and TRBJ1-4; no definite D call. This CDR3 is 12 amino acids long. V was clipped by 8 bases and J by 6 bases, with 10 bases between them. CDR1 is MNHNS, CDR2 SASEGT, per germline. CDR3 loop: CASENRDEKLFF. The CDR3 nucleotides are TGTGCCAGCGAGAATAGAGATGAAAAACTGTTTTTT.

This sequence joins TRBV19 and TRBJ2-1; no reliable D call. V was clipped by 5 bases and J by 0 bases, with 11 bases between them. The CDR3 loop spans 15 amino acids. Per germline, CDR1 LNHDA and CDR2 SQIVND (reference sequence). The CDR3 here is CASSEGSPSYNEQFF. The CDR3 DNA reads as TGTGCCAGTAGTGAAGGGTCCCCCTCCTACAATGAGCAGTTCTTC.

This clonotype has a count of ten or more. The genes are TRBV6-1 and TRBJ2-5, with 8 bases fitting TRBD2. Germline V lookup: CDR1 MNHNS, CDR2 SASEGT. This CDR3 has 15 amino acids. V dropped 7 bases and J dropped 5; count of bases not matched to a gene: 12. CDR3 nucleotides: TGTGCCAGCACCCAAAGTGGCGGGGGGCCTGAGACCCAGTACTTC. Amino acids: CASTQSGGGPETQYF.

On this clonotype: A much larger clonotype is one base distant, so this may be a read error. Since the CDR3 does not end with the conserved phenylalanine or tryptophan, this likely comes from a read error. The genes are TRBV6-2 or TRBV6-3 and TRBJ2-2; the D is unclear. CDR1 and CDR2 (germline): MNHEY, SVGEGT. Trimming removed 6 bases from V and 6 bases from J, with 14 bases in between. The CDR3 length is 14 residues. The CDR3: CASSESWGAGELFS. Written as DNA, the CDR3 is TGTGCCAGCAGCGAATCTTGGGGTGCCGGGGAGCTGTTTTCT.

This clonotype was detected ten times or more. CDR3 in amino acids: CASWGQGGNQPQHF. For the CDR3, the DNA is TGTGCCAGCTGGGGACAGGGGGGCAATCAGCCCCAGCATTTT. The rearrangement joins TRBV2 to TRBJ1-5; 11 bases fit TRBD1. Germline CDR1 is SNHLY and CDR2 is FYNNEI. CDR3 size: 14 residues. V dropped 8 bases and J dropped 2; count of bases not matched to a gene: 2.

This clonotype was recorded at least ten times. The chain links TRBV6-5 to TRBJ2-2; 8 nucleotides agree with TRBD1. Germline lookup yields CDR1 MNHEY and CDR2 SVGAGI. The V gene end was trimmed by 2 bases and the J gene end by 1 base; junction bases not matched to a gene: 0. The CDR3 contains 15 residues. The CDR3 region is CASSYDRGNTGELFF. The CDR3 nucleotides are TGTGCCAGCAGTTACGACAGGGGGAACACCGGGGAGCTGTTTTTT.

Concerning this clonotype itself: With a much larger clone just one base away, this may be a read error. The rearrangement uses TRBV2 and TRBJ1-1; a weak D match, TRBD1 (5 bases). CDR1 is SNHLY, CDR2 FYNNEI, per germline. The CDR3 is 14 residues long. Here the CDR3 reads CAGSDQGRDTEAFF. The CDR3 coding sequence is TGTGCCGGCAGTGATCAGGGCCGGGACACTGAAGCTTTCTTT. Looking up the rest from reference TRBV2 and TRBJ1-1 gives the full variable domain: EPEVTQTPSHQVTQMGQEVILRCVPISNHLYFYWYRQILGQKVEFLVSFYNNEISEKSEIFDDQFSVERPDGSNFTLKIRSTKLEDSAMYFCAGSDQGRDTEAFFGQGTRLTVV.

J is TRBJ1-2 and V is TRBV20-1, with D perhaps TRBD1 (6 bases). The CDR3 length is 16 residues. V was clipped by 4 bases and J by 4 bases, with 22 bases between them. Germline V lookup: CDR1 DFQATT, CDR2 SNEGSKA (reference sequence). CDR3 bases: TGCAGTGCTACGTCCCCCACCCAGGGGCTCCGCTATGGCTACACCTTC. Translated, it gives CSATSPTQGLRYGYTF.

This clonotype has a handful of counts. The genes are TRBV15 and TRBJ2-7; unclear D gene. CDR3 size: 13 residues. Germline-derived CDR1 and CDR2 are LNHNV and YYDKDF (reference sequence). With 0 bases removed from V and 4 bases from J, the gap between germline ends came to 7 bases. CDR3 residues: CATSRDREYEQYF. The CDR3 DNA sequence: TGTGCCACCAGCAGAGATAGAGAATACGAGCAGTACTTC.

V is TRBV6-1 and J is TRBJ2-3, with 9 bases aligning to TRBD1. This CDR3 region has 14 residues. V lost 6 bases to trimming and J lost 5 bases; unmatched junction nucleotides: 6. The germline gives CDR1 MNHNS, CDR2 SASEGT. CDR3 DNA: TGTGCCAGCAGGAAAACAGGGGGCTTAGATACGCAGTATTTT. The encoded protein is CASRKTGGLDTQYF.

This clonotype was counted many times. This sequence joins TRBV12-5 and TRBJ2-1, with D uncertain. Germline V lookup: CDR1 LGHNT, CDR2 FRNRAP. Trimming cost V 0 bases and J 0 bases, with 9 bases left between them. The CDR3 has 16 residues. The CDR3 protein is CASGLVRGSSYNEQFF. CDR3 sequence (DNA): TGTGCTAGTGGTTTGGTACGCGGTAGCTCCTACAATGAGCAGTTCTTC.

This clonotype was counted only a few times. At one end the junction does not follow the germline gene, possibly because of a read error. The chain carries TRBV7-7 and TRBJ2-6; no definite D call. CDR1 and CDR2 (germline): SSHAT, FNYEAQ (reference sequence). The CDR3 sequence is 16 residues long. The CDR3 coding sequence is TGTGCTAGCAGCTCAGACGGTGGGTTTGGGGCCAACGTCCTGACTTTC. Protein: CASSSDGGFGANVLTF.

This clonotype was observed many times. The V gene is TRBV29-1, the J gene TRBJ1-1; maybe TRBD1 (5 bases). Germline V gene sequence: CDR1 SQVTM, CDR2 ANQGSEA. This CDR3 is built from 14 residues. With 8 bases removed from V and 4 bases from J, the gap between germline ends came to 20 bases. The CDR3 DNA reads TGCAGCACTCTCCCGGTACAGGAAGGCACTGAAGCTTTCTTT. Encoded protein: CSTLPVQEGTEAFF.

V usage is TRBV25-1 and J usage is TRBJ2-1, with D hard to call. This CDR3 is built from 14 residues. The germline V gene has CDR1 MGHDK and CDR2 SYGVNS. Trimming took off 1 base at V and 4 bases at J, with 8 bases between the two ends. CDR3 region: CASSEFGRYNEQFF. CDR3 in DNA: TGTGCCAGCAGTGAATTCGGCAGATACAATGAGCAGTTCTTC. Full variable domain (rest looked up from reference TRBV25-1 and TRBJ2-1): EADIYQTPRYLVIGTGKKITLECSQTMGHDKMYWYQQDPGMELHLIHYSYGVNSTEKGDLSSESTVSRIRTEHFPLTLESARPSHTSQYLCASSEFGRYNEQFFGPGTRLTVL.

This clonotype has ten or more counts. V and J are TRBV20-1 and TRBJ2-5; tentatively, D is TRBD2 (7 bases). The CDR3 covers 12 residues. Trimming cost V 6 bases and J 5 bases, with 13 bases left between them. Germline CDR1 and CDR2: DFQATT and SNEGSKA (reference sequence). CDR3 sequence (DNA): TGCAGTGCAGTAGGGGGGGGGGAGACCCAGTACTTC. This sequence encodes CSAVGGGETQYF.

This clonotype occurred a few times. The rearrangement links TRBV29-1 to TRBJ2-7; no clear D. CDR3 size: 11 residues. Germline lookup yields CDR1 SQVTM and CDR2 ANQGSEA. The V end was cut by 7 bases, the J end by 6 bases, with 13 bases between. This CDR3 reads CSAWEAGEQYF. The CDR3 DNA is TGCAGCGCGTGGGAAGCCGGCGAGCAGTACTTC.

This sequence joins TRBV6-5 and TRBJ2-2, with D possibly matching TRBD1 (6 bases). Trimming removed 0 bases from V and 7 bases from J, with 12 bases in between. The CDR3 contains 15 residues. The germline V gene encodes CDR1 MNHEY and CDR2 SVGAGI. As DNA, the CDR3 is TGTGCCAGCAGTTACTCGCAGGGGACGATCGGGGAGCTGTTTTTT. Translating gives CASSYSQGTIGELFF.

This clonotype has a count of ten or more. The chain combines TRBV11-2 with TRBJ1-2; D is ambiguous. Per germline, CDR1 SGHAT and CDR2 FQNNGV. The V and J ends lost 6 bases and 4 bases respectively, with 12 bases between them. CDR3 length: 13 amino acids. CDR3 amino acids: CASSPLRTYGYTF. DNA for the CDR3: TGTGCCAGCAGTCCTTTGAGAACCTATGGCTACACCTTC.

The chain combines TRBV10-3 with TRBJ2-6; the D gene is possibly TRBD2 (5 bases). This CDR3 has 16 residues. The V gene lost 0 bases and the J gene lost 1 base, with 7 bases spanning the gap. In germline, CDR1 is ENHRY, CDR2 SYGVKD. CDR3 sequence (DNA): TGTGCCATCAGTGAGTCGAGAGGGTCTGGGGCCAACGTCCTGACTTTC. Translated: CAISESRGSGANVLTF.

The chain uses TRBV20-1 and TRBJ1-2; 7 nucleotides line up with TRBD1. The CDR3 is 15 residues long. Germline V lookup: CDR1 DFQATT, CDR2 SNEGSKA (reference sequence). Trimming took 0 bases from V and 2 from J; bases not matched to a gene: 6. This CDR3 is CSAREDRMKNYGYTF. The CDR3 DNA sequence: TGCAGTGCTAGAGAGGACAGGATGAAGAACTATGGCTACACCTTC.

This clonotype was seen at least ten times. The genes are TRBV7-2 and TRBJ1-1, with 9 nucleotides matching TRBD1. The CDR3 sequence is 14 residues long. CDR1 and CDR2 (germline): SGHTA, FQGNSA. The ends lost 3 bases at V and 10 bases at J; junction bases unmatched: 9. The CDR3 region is CASSFPDRGRGAFF. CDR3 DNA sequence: TGTGCCAGCAGCTTCCCCGACAGGGGGAGGGGAGCTTTCTTT.

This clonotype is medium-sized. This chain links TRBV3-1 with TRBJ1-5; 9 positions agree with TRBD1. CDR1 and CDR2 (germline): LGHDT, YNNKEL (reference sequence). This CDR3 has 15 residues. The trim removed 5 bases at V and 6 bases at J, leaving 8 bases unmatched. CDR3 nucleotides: TGTGCCAGCAGCTACCGCGGGACAGGGCCTCAGCCCCAGCATTTT. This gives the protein CASSYRGTGPQPQHF.

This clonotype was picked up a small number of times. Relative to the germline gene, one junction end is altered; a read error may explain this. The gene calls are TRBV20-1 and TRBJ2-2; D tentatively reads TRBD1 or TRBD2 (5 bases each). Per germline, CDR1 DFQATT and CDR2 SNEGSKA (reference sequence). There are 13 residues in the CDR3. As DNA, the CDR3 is TGCAGTGCGCTGAGGACATCTCGAGGGGAGCTGCTTTTT. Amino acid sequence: CSALRTSRGELLF.

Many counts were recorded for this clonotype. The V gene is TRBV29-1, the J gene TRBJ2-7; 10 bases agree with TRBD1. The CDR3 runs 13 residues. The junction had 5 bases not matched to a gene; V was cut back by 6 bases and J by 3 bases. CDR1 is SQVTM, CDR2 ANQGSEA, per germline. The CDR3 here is CSVGGTGDYEQYF. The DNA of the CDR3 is TGCAGCGTGGGGGGGACAGGGGACTACGAGCAGTACTTC.

In nucleotides, the CDR3 is TGTGCCAGTAGCACGGGCAGGGGCGTAACCGGGGAGCTGTTTTTT. Translated, it gives CASSTGRGVTGELFF. The chain is built from TRBV19 and TRBJ2-2; weak D call: TRBD1 (6 bases). There are 15 residues in the CDR3. Germline V CDR1 and CDR2: LNHDA, SQIVND (reference sequence). V lost 6 bases and J 5 bases, leaving 16 bases between the germline ends.

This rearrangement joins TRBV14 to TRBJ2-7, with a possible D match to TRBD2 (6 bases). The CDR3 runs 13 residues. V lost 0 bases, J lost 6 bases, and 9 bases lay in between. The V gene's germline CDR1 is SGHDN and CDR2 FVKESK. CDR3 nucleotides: TGTGCCAGCAGCCAAGAAATCGGGGGCGAGCAGTACTTC. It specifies CASSQEIGGEQYF.

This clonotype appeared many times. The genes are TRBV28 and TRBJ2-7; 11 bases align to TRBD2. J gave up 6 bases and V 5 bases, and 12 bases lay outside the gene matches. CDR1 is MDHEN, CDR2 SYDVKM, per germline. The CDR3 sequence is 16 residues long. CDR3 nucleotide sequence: TGTGCCAGCAGTGTAGACCTAGCGGGAGGACTGGGCGAGCAGTACTTC. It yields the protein CASSVDLAGGLGEQYF.

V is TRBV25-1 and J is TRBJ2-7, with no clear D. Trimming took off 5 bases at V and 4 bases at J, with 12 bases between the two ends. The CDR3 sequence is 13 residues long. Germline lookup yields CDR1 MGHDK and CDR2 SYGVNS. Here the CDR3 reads CASSSRTQYEQYF. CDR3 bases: TGTGCCAGCAGTTCCCGGACCCAATACGAGCAGTACTTC.